The 30 T cell receptor beta chains reported below all come from one sample, sequenced in a study of T cell responses to AZD1222 COVID-19 vaccine. Clones were sequenced by immunoSEQ multiplex PCR, and TCRdb holds only the in-frame ones, with some missing. The table lists approximately 130,000 clones, nearly 90% of them singletons, with 9.5% in the top ten. The specimen comprised peripheral blood, sampled 28 days after the second AZD1222 dose. These receptors came from an adult who received the AZD1222 COVID-19 vaccine.

This chain links TRBV4-1 with TRBJ2-1; 8 bases fit TRBD1. The CDR3 spans 16 residues. Germline lookup yields CDR1 MGHRA and CDR2 YSYEKL. The trim removed 3 bases at V and 10 bases at J, leaving 14 bases unmatched. In nucleotides, the CDR3 is TGCGCCAGCAGCCACCTATTGGGCCAGGGGGCAGGGGAGCAGTTCTTC. Its protein is CASSHLLGQGAGEQFF.

About this clone itself: The junction differs from germline at one of its ends, possibly a read error. This rearrangement joins TRBV29-1 to TRBJ1-1; TRBD1 aligns across 9 bases. The CDR3 loop spans 13 amino acids. Germline V lookup: CDR1 SQVTM, CDR2 ANQGSEA. The CDR3 DNA follows: TGCAGCGTTTTCGGGACAGGGAACCCTGAAGCTTTCTTT. Amino acids: CSVFGTGNPEAFF.

The chain joins TRBV6-5 to TRBJ1-3; maybe TRBD1 (5 bases). CDR1 and CDR2 from the germline V gene are MNHEY and SVGAGI. The ends were cut back, 0 bases at V and 1 base at J, with 10 bases in the middle. CDR3 length: 16 amino acids. This CDR3 is CASSYSGGTSGNTIYF. The CDR3 region has the DNA TGTGCCAGCAGTTACTCGGGGGGAACGTCTGGAAACACCATATATTTT.

The chain has TRBV7-2 and TRBJ2-2; 9 bases line up with TRBD2. Losses at the gene ends were 5 bases for V and 6 bases for J; bases not matched to a gene: 4. CDR3 length equals 14 residues. Per the germline V gene, CDR1 is SGHTA and CDR2 is FQGNSA. Written as DNA, the CDR3 is TGTGCCAGCAGCCCCGGGACTAGCCCCGGGGAGCTGTTTTTT. It specifies CASSPGTSPGELFF.

The chain uses TRBV5-1 and TRBJ2-7, with TRBD1 as a possible D gene (5 bases). In germline, CDR1 is SGHRS, CDR2 YFSETQ. The CDR3 runs to 14 residues. Trimming removed 3 bases from V and 6 bases from J, with 16 bases in between. DNA for the CDR3: TGCGCCAGCAGCTGGACCGTCACAGGATCCGAGCAGTACTTC. Protein sequence: CASSWTVTGSEQYF.

The rearrangement links TRBV3-1 (or the pseudogene TRBV3-2) to TRBJ2-2; TRBD1 agrees at 10 bases. The junction had 0 bases not matched to a gene; V was cut back by 4 bases and J by 1 base. The CDR3 has 15 residues. Germline V gene lookup returns CDR1 LGHDT and CDR2 YNNKEL (reference sequence). CDR3: CASSRTGGNTGELFF. The CDR3 nucleotides are TGTGCCAGCAGCCGGACAGGGGGGAACACCGGGGAGCTGTTTTTT.

The chain combines TRBV6-5 with TRBJ2-1; weak D call: TRBD1 (6 bases). The CDR3 runs 13 residues. The germline V and J ends were trimmed by 8 bases and 4 bases, with 12 bases remaining between them. Germline CDR1 reads MNHEY; CDR2 reads SVGAGI. CDR3 in DNA: TGTGCCAGCTCCCGGGACAAGTACAATGAGCAGTTCTTC. Translated: CASSRDKYNEQFF.

The V gene is TRBV13, the J gene TRBJ1-3, with a tentative D call TRBD1 (6 bases). The CDR3 runs 13 residues. The germline gives CDR1 PRHDT, CDR2 FYEKMQ (reference sequence). Trimming pared 4 bases from V and 7 bases from J, leaving 11 bases between. CDR3 amino acids: CASSSRGSNTIYF. The CDR3, as DNA: TGTGCCAGCAGCTCCAGGGGTTCGAACACCATATATTTT. Together with reference TRBV13 and TRBJ1-3, the CDR3 gives the full variable domain: AAGVIQSPRHLIKEKRETATLKCYPIPRHDTVYWYQQGPGQDPQFLISFYEKMQSDKGSIPDRFSAQQFSDYHSELNMSSLELGDSALYFCASSSRGSNTIYFGEGSWLTVV.

The chain joins TRBV2 to TRBJ2-2; D gene unclear. Per the germline V gene, CDR1 is SNHLY and CDR2 is FYNNEI. V was pared by 8 bases and J by 6 bases, with 13 bases between. This CDR3 comprises 13 residues. The CDR3 spells CASHVDIAGELFF. CDR3 DNA: TGTGCCAGCCACGTCGACATCGCCGGGGAGCTGTTTTTT.

This clone was seen just once. This chain uses TRBV5-1 with TRBJ1-3; maybe TRBD1 (6 bases). This CDR3 contains 15 residues. V was shortened by 2 bases and J by 0 bases, with 9 bases between the two germline ends. CDR1 is SGHRS and CDR2 is YFSETQ in the germline V gene. CDR3 amino acids: CASSLTGPSGNTIYF. CDR3 DNA sequence: TGCGCCAGCAGCTTAACAGGGCCCTCTGGAAACACCATATATTTT.

The chain employs TRBV7-8 and TRBJ2-5, with TRBD1 matching over 7 bases. The V and J ends lost 4 bases and 5 bases, in that order; junction bases with no gene match: 10. CDR3 length equals 15 residues. Germline assignment: CDR1 SGHVS and CDR2 FQNEAQ. The CDR3 reads CASSWDSSVPETQYF. The DNA of the CDR3 is TGTGCCAGCAGCTGGGACAGCTCCGTCCCGGAGACCCAGTACTTC. The full variable domain, with the rest looked up from reference TRBV7-8 and TRBJ2-5, is GAGVSQSPRYKVAKRGQDVALRCDPISGHVSLFWYQQALGQGPEFLTYFQNEAQLDKSGLPSDRFFAERPEGSVSTLKIQRTQQEDSAVYLCASSWDSSVPETQYFGPGTRLLVL.

The chain links TRBV5-5 to TRBJ1-6; 8 nucleotides match TRBD1. CDR3 length equals 15 residues. Trimming at V came to 4 bases and at J to 5 bases, leaving 5 bases not matched to a gene. Germline V gives CDR1 SGHKS, CDR2 YYEKEE (reference sequence). The CDR3 loop is CASSRSTGDNSPLHF. The CDR3 coding sequence is TGTGCCAGCAGCCGCTCGACAGGGGATAATTCACCCCTCCACTTT.

The chain recombines TRBV19 with TRBJ1-4, with D uncertain. The CDR3 spans 13 residues. V was clipped by 3 bases and J by 6 bases, with 8 bases between them. Germline CDR1 LNHDA, CDR2 SQIVND (reference sequence). The CDR3 is CASSIDLDEKLFF. CDR3 coding DNA: TGTGCCAGTAGTATCGACTTAGATGAAAAACTGTTTTTT.

The CDR3 here is CASSVDPGTGSLNYGYTF. In nucleotides, the CDR3 is TGTGCCAGCAGCGTTGATCCAGGGACAGGCAGTCTTAACTATGGCTACACCTTC. The V call is TRBV9, the J call TRBJ1-2, with TRBD1 matching over 8 bases. The CDR3 has 18 residues. CDR1 and CDR2 from the germline V gene are SGDLS and YYNGEE. The V gene end was trimmed by 2 bases and the J gene end by 1 base; junction bases not matched to a gene: 13. Full variable domain (rest looked up from reference TRBV9 and TRBJ1-2): DSGVTQTPKHLITATGQRVTLRCSPRSGDLSVYWYQQSLDQGLQFLIQYYNGEERAKGNILERFSAQQFPDLHSELNLSSLELGDSALYFCASSVDPGTGSLNYGYTFGSGTRLTVV.

The chain combines TRBV9 with TRBJ1-3; no clear D gene. This CDR3 contains 13 residues. Germline CDR1 is SGDLS and CDR2 is YYNGEE. The germline V and J ends were trimmed by 4 bases and 3 bases, with 8 bases remaining between them. This CDR3 is CASSFSSGNTIYF. The CDR3, as DNA: TGTGCCAGCAGCTTCTCTAGTGGAAACACCATATATTTT.

The chain uses TRBV13 and TRBJ2-3; the match to TRBD2 covers 11 bases. Germline V gives CDR1 PRHDT, CDR2 FYEKMQ (reference sequence). The junction had 8 bases not matched to a gene; V was cut back by 4 bases and J by 2 bases. This CDR3 contains 17 residues. The CDR3 here is CASSSLGLAEDTDTQYF. Here the CDR3 DNA reads TGTGCCAGCAGCTCGCTGGGACTAGCGGAAGACACAGATACGCAGTATTTT.

In this sample, this clone turned up once. This chain links TRBV18 with TRBJ2-3, with 12 bases fitting TRBD2. This CDR3 has 16 residues. Germline trimming cut 1 base from V and 11 bases from J; bases unmatched to any gene: 10. CDR1 is KGHSH, CDR2 LQKENI, per germline. CDR3 loop: CASSPLGLAGSFLQYF. In nucleotides, the CDR3 is TGTGCCAGCTCACCACTCGGACTAGCGGGGAGCTTCCTGCAGTATTTT. Drawing the rest from reference TRBV18 and TRBJ2-3, the complete variable domain is NAGVMQNPRHLVRRRGQEARLRCSPMKGHSHVYWYRQLPEEGLKFMVYLQKENIIDESGMPKERFSAEFPKEGPSILRIQQVVRGDSAAYFCASSPLGLAGSFLQYFGPGTRLTVL.

V usage is TRBV27 and J usage is TRBJ1-1; 10 nucleotides agree with TRBD1. The CDR3 runs 16 residues. The J segment lost 0 bases and the V segment lost 6 bases, leaving 7 bases of the junction unmatched. Looked up from germline, CDR1 is MNHEY and CDR2 is SMNVEV (reference sequence). The chain's CDR3 is CASRTGGVEMNTEAFF. In DNA, the CDR3 is TGTGCCAGCAGGACAGGGGGCGTCGAAATGAACACTGAAGCTTTCTTT.

This sequence joins TRBV4-3 and TRBJ1-6; unclear D gene. The V end was cut by 0 bases, the J end by 0 bases, with 12 bases between. This CDR3 has 18 residues. CDR1 LGHNA and CDR2 YSLEER come from the germline V gene. The CDR3 is CASSQDSIGSSYNSPLHF. The CDR3 nucleotides read TGCGCCAGCAGCCAAGATTCGATAGGCAGCTCCTATAATTCACCCCTCCACTTT.

This clone occurred a few times. The chain couples TRBV5-1 to TRBJ2-7, with a possible D match to TRBD1 (6 bases). This CDR3 has 14 residues. CDR1 is SGHRS and CDR2 is YFSETQ in the germline V gene. With 0 bases removed from V and 7 bases from J, the gap between germline ends came to 14 bases. The CDR3 here is CASSLVSGVGEQYF. As DNA, the CDR3 is TGCGCCAGCAGCTTGGTCTCAGGGGTGGGGGAGCAGTACTTC.

This chain connects TRBV7-3 to TRBJ2-7, with a possible D match to TRBD1 (5 bases). CDR3 length: 14 amino acids. Germline V CDR1 and CDR2: SGHTA, FQGTGA. The V and J ends lost 5 bases and 6 bases respectively, with 17 bases between them. The CDR3 bases are TGTGCCAGCAGCCCAATGGTCGACAGTCTCGAGCAGTACTTC. Its protein product is CASSPMVDSLEQYF.

The chain is built from TRBV18 and TRBJ2-1; D might be TRBD2 (6 bases). The V gene lost 6 bases and the J gene lost 7 bases, with 10 bases spanning the gap. CDR1 is KGHSH and CDR2 is LQKENI in the germline V gene. This CDR3 spans 12 amino acids. The CDR3 DNA reads as TGTGCCAGCTCGGCGGGACTTAATGAGCAGTTCTTC. Translation: CASSAGLNEQFF.

The V and J genes are TRBV3-1 (or the pseudogene TRBV3-2) and TRBJ1-3, with D possibly matching TRBD1 (6 bases). The CDR3 runs to 14 residues. Germline loops: CDR1 LGHDT, CDR2 YNNKEL (reference sequence). Trimming took off 6 bases at V and 6 bases at J, with 15 bases between the two ends. CDR3 sequence (DNA): TGTGCCAGCAGACCACAGGGTCTGGCAAACACCATATATTTT. Protein product: CASRPQGLANTIYF.

V and J are TRBV19 and TRBJ2-1; TRBD1 matches 7 bases. The length of the CDR3 is 15 residues. Trimming cost V 10 bases and J 3 bases; bases outside gene matches: 12. Germline loops: CDR1 LNHDA, CDR2 SQIVND (reference sequence). CDR3 sequence (DNA): TGTGCCACCAGTGGGACAGAGACTTACTACAATGAGCAGTTCTTC. Protein sequence: CATSGTETYYNEQFF.

The genes are TRBV7-2 and TRBJ2-7, with D unresolved. The V end lost 2 bases, the J end lost 3 bases, and 5 bases lay between the germline ends. Germline CDR1 reads SGHTA; CDR2 reads FQGNSA. The CDR3 runs to 12 residues. DNA of the CDR3: TGTGCCAGCAGCTTATCGCTCTACGAGCAGTACTTC. Encoded protein: CASSLSLYEQYF. Full variable domain (outside the CDR3, taken from reference TRBV7-2 and TRBJ2-7): GAGVSQSPSNKVTEKGKDVELRCDPISGHTALYWYRQSLGQGLEFLIYFQGNSAPDKSGLPSDRFSAERTGGSVSTLTIQRTQQEDSAVYLCASSLSLYEQYFGPGTRLTVT.

This rearrangement joins TRBV19 to TRBJ2-1; the match to TRBD2 covers 9 bases. Germline loops: CDR1 LNHDA, CDR2 SQIVND (reference sequence). The CDR3 is made up of 15 amino acids. V lost 3 bases and J lost 0; bases outside the gene matches: 0. The CDR3 region has the DNA TGTGCCAGTAGTATTAGCGGGAGCTCCTACAATGAGCAGTTCTTC. Encoded protein: CASSISGSSYNEQFF. Drawing the rest from reference TRBV19 and TRBJ2-1, the complete variable domain is DGGITQSPKYLFRKEGQNVTLSCEQNLNHDAMYWYRQDPGQGLRLIYYSQIVNDFQKGDIAEGYSVSREKKESFPLTVTSAQKNPTAFYLCASSISGSSYNEQFFGPGTRLTVL.

The V and J genes are TRBV30 and TRBJ1-6; D is unclear. CDR1 GTSNPN and CDR2 SVGIG come from the germline V gene (reference sequence). CDR3 size: 13 residues. Trimming took 7 bases from V and 5 from J, leaving 12 bases between them. The CDR3 DNA reads as TGTGCCTCTACCGGGATTAATAATTCACCCCTCCACTTT. Its protein is CASTGINNSPLHF.

The chain is built from TRBV6-5 and TRBJ1-6; 9 bases are a match to TRBD1. J was trimmed by 7 bases and V by 6 bases; bases with no gene match: 4. This CDR3 has 14 residues. Per germline, CDR1 MNHEY and CDR2 SVGAGI. The CDR3 DNA follows: TGTGCCAGCAGCGGACAGGGGTACAATTCACCCCTCCACTTT. Protein product: CASSGQGYNSPLHF.

The CDR3 reads CASSLTSGDYNEQFF. CDR3 in DNA: TGCGCCAGCAGCTTGACTAGCGGGGATTACAATGAGCAGTTCTTC. The J gene is TRBJ2-1, the V gene TRBV5-1, with TRBD2 matching over 10 bases. CDR3 size: 15 residues. Germline trimming cut 1 base from V and 4 bases from J; bases unmatched to any gene: 2. Germline loops: CDR1 SGHRS, CDR2 YFSETQ. The whole variable domain, filled in from reference TRBV5-1 and TRBJ2-1, reads KAGVTQTPRYLIKTRGQQVTLSCSPISGHRSVSWYQQTPGQGLQFLFEYFSETQRNKGNFPGRFSGRQFSNSRSEMNVSTLELGDSALYLCASSLTSGDYNEQFFGPGTRLTVL.

This clone was observed a few times. V and J are TRBV5-8 and TRBJ2-7; a weak D match, TRBD2 (6 bases). CDR1 is SGHTS and CDR2 is YDEGEE in the germline V gene. This CDR3 is 12 amino acids long. V lost 8 bases and J 6 bases, leaving 15 bases between the germline ends. CDR3 DNA sequence: TGTGCCAGTTCATGGACTATTTTCGAGCAGTACTTC. This codes for CASSWTIFEQYF.